This T cell receptor beta chain was recovered during a study of blood T cell repertoires in COVID-19. Study context: Acute-phase and convalescent COVID-19 samples originated in the United States, Italy and Spain. From T cells, B-cell-depleted T cells, or PBMCs came the material, which was cDNA or gDNA.

Produced via immunoSEQ multiplex PCR; TCRdb's table is partial and in-frame only. This sample has 200,000 to 250,000 clones, with about four fifths found just once. V lost 6 bases to trimming and J lost 4 bases, with 21 bases between them. Germline CDR1 SGHDT, CDR2 YYEEEE. This CDR3 has 16 residues. V is TRBV5-6 and J is TRBJ2-3; possibly TRBD2 for D (6 bases). The TCR was taken from a woman aged 55-69 years with acute or convalescent COVID-19. The sample consisted of peripheral blood. DNA for the CDR3: TGTGCCAGCAAAATAATGGTGCGGGAAGATCCAGATACGCAGTATTTT. It specifies CASKIMVREDPDTQYF.